Below are 25 T cell receptor beta chains sequenced from a single sample in a study of blood T cell repertoires in COVID-19. Sequencing was performed with immunoSEQ multiplex PCR; in TCRdb, only in-frame clones are kept and a portion is missing. The sample lists under 300,000 clones, roughly 89% occurring once. The specimen was peripheral blood. These receptor sequences come from a woman aged 55-75 years with COVID-19, enrolled during active disease.

Regarding this clone: It may be a read error: a sequence one base away is much more abundant. The chain couples TRBV5-4 to TRBJ2-5; TRBD2 aligns across 11 bases. Per the germline V gene, CDR1 is SGHNT and CDR2 is YYREEE (reference sequence). CDR3 length equals 14 residues. The V gene end was trimmed by 3 bases and the J gene end by 5 bases; junction bases not matched to a gene: 3. The CDR3 region is CASSYRTSGETQYF. CDR3 nucleotides: TGTGCCAGCAGCTACCGGACTAGCGGGGAGACCCAGTACTTC.

This clone has a single count. This chain joins TRBV11-3 and TRBJ2-1, with 7 positions matching TRBD2. Germline trimming cut 3 bases from V and 5 bases from J; bases unmatched to any gene: 7. The V gene's germline CDR1 is SGHNT and CDR2 YENEEA. CDR3 length equals 15 residues. In DNA, the CDR3 is TGTGCCAGCAGCTTCCGCTCTGGGGGGGACAATGAGCAGTTCTTC. Residues: CASSFRSGGDNEQFF.

V gene TRBV27 combines with J gene TRBJ1-5; no clear D. The CDR3 runs 13 residues. Germline V gene lookup returns CDR1 MNHEY and CDR2 SMNVEV (reference sequence). Trimming took 6 bases from V and 6 from J, leaving 12 bases between them. This CDR3 is CASSPRFSQPQHF. As DNA, the CDR3 is TGTGCCAGCAGCCCTCGGTTTAGTCAGCCCCAGCATTTT.

The chain carries TRBV7-2 and TRBJ2-1; 7 positions match TRBD2. CDR1 and CDR2 (germline): SGHTA, FQGNSA. The CDR3 is made up of 14 amino acids. J lost 6 bases, V lost 4 bases, and 6 bases had no gene match. In nucleotides, the CDR3 is TGTGCCAGCAGCTCTCGGGGAGGGTTCAATGAGCAGTTCTTC. Translation gives CASSSRGGFNEQFF.

This clone appeared a single time. The chain carries TRBV5-4 and TRBJ1-2; D is unclear. Germline V gene data show CDR1 as SGHNT and CDR2 as YYREEE (reference sequence). Deletions cut 4 bases from V and 4 bases from J, with 17 bases between. The CDR3 consists of 15 residues. The CDR3 DNA reads TGTGCCAGCAGCATGGGCGGGGAGCGTGGCTATGGCTACACCTTC. It specifies CASSMGGERGYGYTF.

The chain couples TRBV7-9 to TRBJ1-1, with D possibly matching TRBD1 (5 bases). Germline loops: CDR1 SEHNR, CDR2 FQNEAQ (reference sequence). The CDR3 consists of 14 residues. V lost 5 bases and J 1 base, leaving 11 bases between the germline ends. CDR3 DNA: TGTGCCAGCAGCGCAAGTCAGGGGAACACTGAAGCTTTCTTT. Residues: CASSASQGNTEAFF.

The rearrangement uses TRBV9 and TRBJ1-2; no clear D gene. CDR3 length equals 13 residues. V lost 3 bases and J lost 7, with 13 bases in between. Germline V lookup: CDR1 SGDLS, CDR2 YYNGEE. The CDR3 reads CASSDPGGFGYTF. CDR3 DNA sequence: TGTGCCAGCAGCGATCCAGGAGGGTTTGGCTACACCTTC. The variable domain in full, with the rest retrieved from reference TRBV9 and TRBJ1-2, is DSGVTQTPKHLITATGQRVTLRCSPRSGDLSVYWYQQSLDQGLQFLIQYYNGEERAKGNILERFSAQQFPDLHSELNLSSLELGDSALYFCASSDPGGFGYTFGSGTRLTVV.

This chain connects TRBV29-1 to TRBJ2-1; 9 nucleotides line up with TRBD1. Trimming cost V 1 base and J 7 bases; bases outside gene matches: 5. Germline CDR1 and CDR2: SQVTM and ANQGSEA. The CDR3 is 14 residues long. The CDR3 DNA follows: TGCAGCGTTGAAGGGTGGACAGGGGAAAATGAGCAGTTCTTC. The encoded protein is CSVEGWTGENEQFF.

The V call is TRBV18, the J call TRBJ1-4; 7 nucleotides match TRBD1. CDR3 size: 15 residues. Per the germline V gene, CDR1 is KGHSH and CDR2 is LQKENI. V lost 3 bases to trimming and J lost 6 bases; unmatched junction nucleotides: 7. CDR3 DNA: TGTGCCAGCTCACCGGTGACAGGGTCTGATGAAAAACTGTTTTTT. It is translated as CASSPVTGSDEKLFF.

The chain is built from TRBV19 and TRBJ1-2; the match to TRBD1 covers 10 bases. The CDR3 has 13 residues. Germline trimming cut 2 bases from V and 13 bases from J; bases unmatched to any gene: 7. Germline V lookup: CDR1 LNHDA, CDR2 SQIVND (reference sequence). CDR3 bases: TGTGCCAGTAGTATAACCGGGACAGGGGCTGTCACCTTC. Translating it yields CASSITGTGAVTF.

The J gene is TRBJ2-1, the V gene TRBV9, with a weak D call TRBD1 (7 bases). From germline, CDR1 is SGDLS and CDR2 YYNGEE. V shed 8 bases and J shed 6 bases, with 18 bases lying between them. The CDR3 covers 14 residues. CDR3: CARFKGQGGNEQFF. As DNA, the CDR3 is TGTGCCAGGTTTAAAGGGCAGGGGGGCAATGAGCAGTTCTTC.

The gene calls are TRBV11-2 and TRBJ1-3; D remains ambiguous. The CDR3 covers 13 residues. The germline gives CDR1 SGHAT, CDR2 FQNNGV. Trimming left V 1 base short and J 4 bases short, with 5 bases between. The CDR3 loop reads CASSLGGGNTIYF. As DNA, the CDR3 is TGTGCCAGCAGCTTAGGAGGGGGAAACACCATATATTTT.

The CDR3 DNA follows: TGTGCCAGCAGTGAACGACAGGGGAGGCGAAACACCATATATTTT. Translating it yields CASSERQGRRNTIYF. J is TRBJ1-3 and V is TRBV2; 8 bases fit TRBD1. From germline, CDR1 is SNHLY and CDR2 FYNNEI. CDR3 length equals 15 residues. The V and J ends lost 2 bases and 5 bases, in that order; junction bases with no gene match: 5. Full variable domain (outside the CDR3, taken from reference TRBV2 and TRBJ1-3): EPEVTQTPSHQVTQMGQEVILRCVPISNHLYFYWYRQILGQKVEFLVSFYNNEISEKSEIFDDQFSVERPDGSNFTLKIRSTKLEDSAMYFCASSERQGRRNTIYFGEGSWLTVV.

The chain employs TRBV20-1 and TRBJ1-5; unclear D gene. In germline, CDR1 is DFQATT, CDR2 SNEGSKA (reference sequence). This CDR3 has 12 amino acids. The V end was cut by 3 bases, the J end by 4 bases, with 7 bases between. The CDR3 nucleotides are TGCAGTGCTAGTCCCCCGAATCAGCCCCAGCATTTT. Residues: CSASPPNQPQHF.

This clone was picked up a small number of times. The rearrangement joins TRBV9 to TRBJ1-3; possible D gene TRBD1, 6 bases. This CDR3 comprises 16 residues. Trimming stripped 3 bases from V and 0 bases from J, with 13 bases between. The germline gives CDR1 SGDLS, CDR2 YYNGEE. The CDR3 nucleotides read TGTGCCAGCAGCGCCCTGGGACACCTCTCTGGAAACACCATATATTTT. This codes for CASSALGHLSGNTIYF.

CDR3 sequence (DNA): TGTGCCACCAGCAGAGCCACGTCTGGCCAGACCCAGTACTTC. It is translated as CATSRATSGQTQYF. The V gene is TRBV15, the J gene TRBJ2-5; no reliable D call. Germline V CDR1 and CDR2: LNHNV, YYDKDF (reference sequence). There are 14 residues in the CDR3. V was cut by 1 base and J by 6 bases, with 12 bases left in between.

V usage is TRBV13 and J usage is TRBJ2-7, with 11 nucleotides matching TRBD2. CDR3 length: 15 amino acids. Looked up from germline, CDR1 is PRHDT and CDR2 is FYEKMQ (reference sequence). Unmatched junction bases numbered 6, after V lost 5 bases and J lost 3 bases. This CDR3 is CASSLLAGAFYEQYF. CDR3 DNA: TGTGCCAGCAGCCTACTAGCGGGGGCCTTCTACGAGCAGTACTTC.

This chain connects TRBV5-1 to TRBJ1-6; D unclear. This CDR3 contains 15 residues. Trimming left V 4 bases short and J 4 bases short, with 12 bases between. In germline, CDR1 is SGHRS, CDR2 YFSETQ. The CDR3: CASSQDEGYNSPLHF. Written as DNA, the CDR3 is TGCGCCAGCAGCCAAGATGAGGGATATAATTCACCCCTCCACTTT.

V is TRBV5-4 and J is TRBJ1-6, with 8 bases identical to TRBD1. Germline-derived CDR1 and CDR2 are SGHNT and YYREEE (reference sequence). V shed 5 bases, J shed 3 bases, and the junction held 4 bases outside the gene matches. This CDR3 contains 15 residues. The DNA of the CDR3 is TGTGCCAGCAGGTCCGGACAGGGCTATAATTCACCCCTCCACTTT. This translates into CASRSGQGYNSPLHF.

CDR3 DNA sequence: TGTGCCAGCAGAACGACAGGGTTGGAGACCCAGTACTTC. Its protein product is CASRTTGLETQYF. The rearrangement links TRBV6-5 to TRBJ2-5, with 7 positions matching TRBD1. Per the germline V gene, CDR1 is MNHEY and CDR2 is SVGAGI. The CDR3 length is 13 residues. The ends lost 6 bases at V and 5 bases at J; junction bases unmatched: 6.

The DNA of the CDR3 is TGCGCCAGCAGCTTGGCCGGGGTTAGGTCAGATACGCAGTATTTT. Translating it yields CASSLAGVRSDTQYF. The gene calls are TRBV5-1 and TRBJ2-3, with D tentatively TRBD2 (5 bases). Trimming pared 0 bases from V and 4 bases from J, leaving 12 bases between. The CDR3 sequence is 15 residues long. Germline V gene lookup returns CDR1 SGHRS and CDR2 YFSETQ.

V is TRBV6-4 and J is TRBJ2-1, with TRBD1 as a possible D gene (7 bases). Trimming removed 6 bases from V and 7 bases from J, with 19 bases in between. This CDR3 has 15 amino acids. CDR1 MRHNA and CDR2 SNTAGT come from the germline V gene. Written as DNA, the CDR3 is TGTGCCAGCAGCTTAGACAGGGCGGGGACAAATGAGCAGTTCTTC. Translating gives CASSLDRAGTNEQFF.

The J gene is TRBJ1-5, the V gene TRBV5-4, with D perhaps matching TRBD1 (5 bases). This CDR3 is built from 12 residues. The germline V and J ends were trimmed by 2 bases and 8 bases, with 8 bases remaining between them. Per germline, CDR1 SGHNT and CDR2 YYREEE (reference sequence). DNA for the CDR3: TGTGCCAGCAGCTTTTTAGGGGAGCCCCAGCATTTT. It is translated as CASSFLGEPQHF. Variable domain in full (rest from reference TRBV5-4 and TRBJ1-5): ETGVTQSPTHLIKTRGQQVTLRCSSQSGHNTVSWYQQALGQGPQFIFQYYREEENGRGNFPPRFSGLQFPNYSSELNVNALELDDSALYLCASSFLGEPQHFGDGTRLSIL.

The V gene is TRBV5-1, the J gene TRBJ2-7, with 10 bases lining up with TRBD1. The CDR3 extends over 15 amino acids. Looked up from germline, CDR1 is SGHRS and CDR2 is YFSETQ. J gave up 5 bases and V 0 bases, and 5 bases lay outside the gene matches. CDR3 bases: TGCGCCAGCAGCTTGGGACAGGGGGCTTTGAACGAGCAGTACTTC. Protein sequence: CASSLGQGALNEQYF.

This clone was observed once. The chain employs TRBV18 and TRBJ1-2; D is unresolved. V lost 1 base and J lost 3, with 9 bases in between. The germline gives CDR1 KGHSH, CDR2 LQKENI. The CDR3 runs 14 residues. For the CDR3, the DNA is TGTGCCAGCTCACCACAGGCGGAAGACTATGGCTACACCTTC. It is translated as CASSPQAEDYGYTF.